This paragraph covers one T cell receptor beta chain sequence. How the authors handled the data: Reference gene primers were amplified, and this amplification served to estimate nucleated cell counts. This table comes from immunoSEQ multiplex PCR, and its TCRdb copy is limited to in-frame clones, with some not included. The V and J calls and clone size are taken from that table; D and trimming were inferred from the DNA. This table has around 300,000 clones, over 80% appearing once. This specimen belongs to a study of blood T cell repertoires in COVID-19. J was trimmed by 3 bases and V by 4 bases; bases with no gene match: 9. The germline CDR1 and CDR2 sequences are SGHDT and YYEEEE. The CDR3 has 15 amino acids.

The receptor comes from a woman in her 40s with acute or convalescent COVID-19. Input material: peripheral blood. This sequence joins TRBV5-6 and TRBJ1-1; TRBD1 matches at 7 bases. The CDR3 spells CASSTPLTGDTEAFF. The CDR3 DNA sequence: TGTGCCAGCAGCACGCCCCTAACAGGGGACACTGAAGCTTTCTTT.